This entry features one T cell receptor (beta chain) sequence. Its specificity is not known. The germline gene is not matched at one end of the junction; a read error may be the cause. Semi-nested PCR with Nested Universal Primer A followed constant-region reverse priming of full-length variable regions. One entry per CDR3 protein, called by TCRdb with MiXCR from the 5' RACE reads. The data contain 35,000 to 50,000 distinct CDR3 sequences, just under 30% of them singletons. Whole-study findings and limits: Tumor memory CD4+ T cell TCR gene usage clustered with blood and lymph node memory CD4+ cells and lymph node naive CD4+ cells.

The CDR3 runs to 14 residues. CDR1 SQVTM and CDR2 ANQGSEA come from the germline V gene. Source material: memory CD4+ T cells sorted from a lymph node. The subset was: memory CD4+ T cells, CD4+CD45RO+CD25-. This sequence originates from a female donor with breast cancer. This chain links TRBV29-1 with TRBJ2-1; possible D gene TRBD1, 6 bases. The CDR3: CSVFGQSSYIEQFF. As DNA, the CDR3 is TGCAGCGTTTTCGGACAGAGCTCCTACATTGAGCAGTTCTTC.